Given below is one TCR beta chain in context. Its cognate antigen is unknown. Trimming cost V 6 bases and J 12 bases, with 11 bases left between them. This CDR3 is built from 11 residues. Germline V gene lookup returns CDR1 MDHEN and CDR2 SYDVKM. The entry originates in a study of cytomegalovirus exposure and HLA in healthy donors. Points from the study as a whole: Approximately 160 TCR beta chains were listed as cytomegalovirus-associated.

The primer mix had 60 Vbeta and 13 Jbeta primers. Assay: immunoSEQ multiplex PCR; the TCRdb copy retains only in-frame clones and omits some. The data contain about 85,000 clones, more than 60% of them singletons. The chain combines TRBV28 with TRBJ1-4; D might be TRBD1 (6 bases). Sequenced input: PBMCs. The clonotype was recovered from a boy between 10 and 17 years old in good health and CMV-seronegative. CDR3 residues: CASRQGRQLFF. In DNA form, the CDR3 reads TGTGCCAGCAGACAGGGACGGCAACTGTTTTTT.